The 6 T cell receptor beta chains presented below share a single source sample, sequenced in a study of regulatory T cells in long-lasting Graves disease. The sample's time point: persistent/refractory GD, antithyroid drugs over 5 years with positive TRAb. Isolated PBMC RNA provided the starting material for the TCR library. According to the study, TCR beta libraries were built with iRepertoire HTBI primers and CDR3-region Arm-PCR. TCRdb reprocessed the multiplex PCR reads with MiXCR, giving one entry per CDR3 protein. The sample carries around 400,000 distinct CDR3 sequences, 20% to 30% recorded once. The material sequenced was peripheral blood mononuclear cells (PBMCs), taken when the disease was refractory, from a patient treated with antithyroid drugs. The receptors were sampled from a female donor with Graves disease.

Points on this clonotype: The conserved closing phenylalanine or tryptophan is absent in this CDR3, likely reflecting a read error. V is TRBV15 and J is TRBJ1-1; 9 positions match TRBD1. CDR1 is LNHNV and CDR2 is YYDKDF in the germline V gene (reference sequence). The CDR3 is made up of 18 amino acids. Unmatched junction bases numbered 11, after V lost 3 bases and J lost 0 bases. The CDR3 DNA follows: TGTGCCACCAGCAGGCCCCCGGGACAGGGAAACATGAACACTGAAGCTTTCTCT. Translation: CATSRPPGQGNMNTEAFS.

The rearrangement joins TRBV2 to TRBJ2-5, with no clear D. The CDR3 extends over 13 amino acids. V was trimmed by 2 bases and J by 7 bases, leaving 11 bases between them. CDR1 is SNHLY, CDR2 FYNNEI, per germline. CDR3 DNA: TGTGCCAGCAGTGAATCCTTATCCGGGACCCAGTACTTC. This codes for CASSESLSGTQYF.

This sequence joins TRBV9 and TRBJ2-5, with 9 positions matching TRBD2. Germline trimming cut 0 bases from V and 5 bases from J; bases unmatched to any gene: 8. Germline CDR1 is SGDLS and CDR2 is YYNGEE. The CDR3 spans 16 residues. The CDR3 sequence is CASSVGGGRARETQYF. The CDR3 bases are TGTGCCAGCAGCGTAGGGGGCGGGAGGGCCCGTGAGACCCAGTACTTC.

The V call is TRBV4-2, the J call TRBJ2-5; D uncertain. Germline lookup yields CDR1 LGHNA and CDR2 YNFKEQ. Trimming stripped 0 bases from V and 5 bases from J, with 10 bases between. The CDR3 has 14 amino acids. DNA of the CDR3: TGTGCCAGCAGCCAAGAATTGGGGTTCGAGACCCAGTACTTC. Residues: CASSQELGFETQYF.

This clonotype occurred a few times. The rearrangement links TRBV5-1 to TRBJ2-7; either TRBD1 or TRBD2 may fit D (5 bases each). The CDR3 is 15 residues long. V gave up 4 bases and J gave up 3 bases, with 17 bases separating them. CDR1 SGHRS and CDR2 YFSETQ come from the germline V gene. The CDR3 sequence is CASSLGRAVGYEQYF. Written as DNA, the CDR3 is TGCGCCAGCAGCCTGGGACGCGCCGTGGGCTACGAGCAGTACTTC.

Only a few counts were recorded for this clonotype. The chain uses TRBV19 and TRBJ1-5; D is undetermined. Between the trimmed V and J ends, which lost 10 bases and 0 bases, there was a span of 16 bases. Germline CDR1 is LNHDA and CDR2 is SQIVND (reference sequence). The CDR3 consists of 15 residues. In nucleotides, the CDR3 is TGTGCCACCAAGGCGGTGGGGTATAGCAATCAGCCCCAGCATTTT. Protein sequence: CATKAVGYSNQPQHF.